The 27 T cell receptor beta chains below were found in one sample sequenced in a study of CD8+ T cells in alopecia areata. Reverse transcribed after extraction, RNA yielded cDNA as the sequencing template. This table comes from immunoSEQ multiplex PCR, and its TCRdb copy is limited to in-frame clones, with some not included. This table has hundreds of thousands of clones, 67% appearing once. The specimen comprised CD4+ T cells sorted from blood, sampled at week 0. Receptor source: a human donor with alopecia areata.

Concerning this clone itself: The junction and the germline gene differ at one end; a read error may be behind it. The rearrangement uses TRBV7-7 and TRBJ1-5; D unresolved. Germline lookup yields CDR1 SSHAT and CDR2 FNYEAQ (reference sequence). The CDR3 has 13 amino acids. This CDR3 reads CASSLVWGEPQHF. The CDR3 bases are TGTGCTAGCAGCTTAGTCTGGGGAGAGCCCCAGCATTTT.

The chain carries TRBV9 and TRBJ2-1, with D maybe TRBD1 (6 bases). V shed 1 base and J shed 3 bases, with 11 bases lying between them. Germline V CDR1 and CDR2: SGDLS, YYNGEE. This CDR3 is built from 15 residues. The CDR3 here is CASSVNRVSYNEQFF. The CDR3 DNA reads TGTGCCAGCAGCGTAAACAGGGTGAGCTACAATGAGCAGTTCTTC.

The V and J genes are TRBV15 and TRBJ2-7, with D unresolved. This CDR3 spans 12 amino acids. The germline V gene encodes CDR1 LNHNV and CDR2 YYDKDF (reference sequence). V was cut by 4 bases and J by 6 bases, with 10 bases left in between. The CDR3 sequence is CATSKGTVEQYF. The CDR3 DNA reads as TGTGCCACCAGCAAGGGTACAGTCGAGCAGTACTTC.

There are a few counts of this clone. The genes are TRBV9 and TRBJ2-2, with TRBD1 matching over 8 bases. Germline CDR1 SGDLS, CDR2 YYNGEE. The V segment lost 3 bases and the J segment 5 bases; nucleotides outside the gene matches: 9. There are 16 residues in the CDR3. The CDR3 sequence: CASSARGTGRTGELFF. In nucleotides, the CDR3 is TGTGCCAGCAGCGCGAGGGGGACAGGACGGACCGGGGAGCTGTTTTTT.

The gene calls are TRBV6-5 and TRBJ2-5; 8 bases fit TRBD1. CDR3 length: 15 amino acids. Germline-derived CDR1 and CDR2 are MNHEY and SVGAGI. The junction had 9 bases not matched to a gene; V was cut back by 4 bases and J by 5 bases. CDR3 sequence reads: CASSSPTGGRETQYF. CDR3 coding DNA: TGTGCCAGCAGTTCCCCCACAGGGGGAAGGGAGACCCAGTACTTC.

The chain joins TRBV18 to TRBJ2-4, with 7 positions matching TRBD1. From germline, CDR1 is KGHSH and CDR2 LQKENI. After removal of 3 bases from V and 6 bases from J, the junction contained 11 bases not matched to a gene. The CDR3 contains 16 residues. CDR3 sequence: CASSPKDTRQGNIQYF. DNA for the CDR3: TGTGCCAGCTCACCCAAGGATACCAGACAGGGAAACATTCAGTACTTC.

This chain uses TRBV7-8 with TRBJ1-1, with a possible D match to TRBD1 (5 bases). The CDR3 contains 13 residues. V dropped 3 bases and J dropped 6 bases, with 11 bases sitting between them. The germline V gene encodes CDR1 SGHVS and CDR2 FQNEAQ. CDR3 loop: CASSLSGISEAFF. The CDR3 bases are TGTGCCAGCAGCTTGTCAGGGATTTCTGAAGCTTTCTTT.

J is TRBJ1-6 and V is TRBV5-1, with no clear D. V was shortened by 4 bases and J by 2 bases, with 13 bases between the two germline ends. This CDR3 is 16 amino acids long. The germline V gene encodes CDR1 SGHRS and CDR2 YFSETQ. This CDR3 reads CASSPSPVTYNSPLHF. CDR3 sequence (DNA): TGCGCCAGCAGCCCTAGCCCGGTCACCTATAATTCACCCCTCCACTTT.

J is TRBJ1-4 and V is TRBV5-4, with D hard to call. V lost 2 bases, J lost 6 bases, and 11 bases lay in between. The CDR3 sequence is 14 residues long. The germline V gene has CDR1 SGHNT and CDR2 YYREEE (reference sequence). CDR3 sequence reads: CASSLPGRDEKLFF. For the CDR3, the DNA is TGTGCCAGCAGCTTACCCGGCCGAGATGAAAAACTGTTTTTT.

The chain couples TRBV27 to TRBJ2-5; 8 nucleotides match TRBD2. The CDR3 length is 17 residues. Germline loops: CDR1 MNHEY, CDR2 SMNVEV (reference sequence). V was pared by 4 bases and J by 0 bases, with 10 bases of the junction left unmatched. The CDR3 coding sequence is TGTGCCAGCAGTTCAGTACCCGGGAGGGGGTACCAAGAGACCCAGTACTTC. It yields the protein CASSSVPGRGYQETQYF.

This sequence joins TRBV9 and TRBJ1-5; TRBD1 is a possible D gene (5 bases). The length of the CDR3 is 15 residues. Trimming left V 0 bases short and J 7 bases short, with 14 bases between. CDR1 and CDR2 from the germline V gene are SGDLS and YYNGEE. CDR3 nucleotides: TGTGCCAGCAGCGTAGCCCCCGGCAGGGAACAGCCCCAGCATTTT. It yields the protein CASSVAPGREQPQHF. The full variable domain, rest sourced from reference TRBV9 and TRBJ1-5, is DSGVTQTPKHLITATGQRVTLRCSPRSGDLSVYWYQQSLDQGLQFLIQYYNGEERAKGNILERFSAQQFPDLHSELNLSSLELGDSALYFCASSVAPGREQPQHFGDGTRLSIL.

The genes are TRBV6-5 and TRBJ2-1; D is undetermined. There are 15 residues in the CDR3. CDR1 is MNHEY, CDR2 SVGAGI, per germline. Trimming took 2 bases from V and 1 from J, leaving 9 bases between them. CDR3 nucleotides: TGTGCCAGCAGTTACAAGGGCAGATCCTACAATGAGCAGTTCTTC. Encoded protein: CASSYKGRSYNEQFF.

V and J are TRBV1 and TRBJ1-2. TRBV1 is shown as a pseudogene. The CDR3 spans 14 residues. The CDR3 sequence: CTSSLLIGSRGYTF. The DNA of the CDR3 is TGCACCAGCAGCCTACTGATCGGGTCGCGTGGCTACACCTTC.

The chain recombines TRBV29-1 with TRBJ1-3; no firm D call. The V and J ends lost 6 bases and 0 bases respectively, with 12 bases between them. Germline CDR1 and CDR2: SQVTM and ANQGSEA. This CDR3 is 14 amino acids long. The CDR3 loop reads CSVSGPNSGNTIYF. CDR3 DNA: TGCAGCGTCTCTGGACCGAACTCTGGAAACACCATATATTTT.

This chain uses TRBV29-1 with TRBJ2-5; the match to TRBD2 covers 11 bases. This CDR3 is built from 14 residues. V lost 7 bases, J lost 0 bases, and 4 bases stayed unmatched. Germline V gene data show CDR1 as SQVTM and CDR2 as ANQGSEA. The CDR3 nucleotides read TGCAGCGCTACGACTAGCGGGAACCAAGAGACCCAGTACTTC. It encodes CSATTSGNQETQYF.

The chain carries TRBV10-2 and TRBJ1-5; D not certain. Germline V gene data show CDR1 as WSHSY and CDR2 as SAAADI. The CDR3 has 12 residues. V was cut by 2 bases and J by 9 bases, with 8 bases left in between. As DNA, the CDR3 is TGCGCCAGCAGTGAGGTGCGGGGGCCCCAGCATTTT. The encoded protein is CASSEVRGPQHF.

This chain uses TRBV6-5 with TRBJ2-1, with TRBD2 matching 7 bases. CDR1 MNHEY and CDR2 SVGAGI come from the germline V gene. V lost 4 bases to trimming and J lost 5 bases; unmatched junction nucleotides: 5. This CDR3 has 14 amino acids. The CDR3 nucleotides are TGTGCCAGCAGTTCCGGGACTACAAACAATGAGCAGTTCTTC. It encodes CASSSGTTNNEQFF.

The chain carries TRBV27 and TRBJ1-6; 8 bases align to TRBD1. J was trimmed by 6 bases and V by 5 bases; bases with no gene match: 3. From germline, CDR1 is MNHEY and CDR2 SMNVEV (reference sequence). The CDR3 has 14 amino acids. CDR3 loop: CASSPTGVNSPLHF. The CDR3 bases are TGTGCCAGCAGTCCGACAGGGGTTAATTCACCCCTCCACTTT.

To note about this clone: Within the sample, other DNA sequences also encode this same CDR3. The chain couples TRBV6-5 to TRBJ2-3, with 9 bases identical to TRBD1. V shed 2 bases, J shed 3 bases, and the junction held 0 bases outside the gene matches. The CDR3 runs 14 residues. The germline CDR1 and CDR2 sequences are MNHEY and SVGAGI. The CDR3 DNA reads TGTGCCAGCAGTTACGGGACAGGGACAGATACGCAGTATTTT. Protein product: CASSYGTGTDTQYF.

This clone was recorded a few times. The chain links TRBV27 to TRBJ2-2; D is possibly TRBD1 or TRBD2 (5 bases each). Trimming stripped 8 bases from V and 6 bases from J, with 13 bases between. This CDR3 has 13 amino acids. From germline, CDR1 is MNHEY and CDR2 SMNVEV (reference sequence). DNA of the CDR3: TGTGCCAGCCAACCGACGGGGCCCGGGGAGCTGTTTTTT. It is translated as CASQPTGPGELFF.

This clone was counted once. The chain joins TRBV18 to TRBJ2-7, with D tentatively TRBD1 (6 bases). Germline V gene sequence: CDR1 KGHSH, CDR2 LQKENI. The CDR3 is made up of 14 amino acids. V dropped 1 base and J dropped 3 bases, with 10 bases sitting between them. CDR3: CASSPRTEFYEQYF. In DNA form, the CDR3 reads TGTGCCAGCTCACCACGGACAGAATTCTACGAGCAGTACTTC.

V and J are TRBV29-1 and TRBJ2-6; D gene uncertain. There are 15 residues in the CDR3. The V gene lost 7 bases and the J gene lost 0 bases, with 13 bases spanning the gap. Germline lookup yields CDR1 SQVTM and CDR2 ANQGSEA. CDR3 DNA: TGCAGCGCCCGGCTTACCCTCTCTGGGGCCAACGTCCTGACTTTC. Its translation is CSARLTLSGANVLTF.

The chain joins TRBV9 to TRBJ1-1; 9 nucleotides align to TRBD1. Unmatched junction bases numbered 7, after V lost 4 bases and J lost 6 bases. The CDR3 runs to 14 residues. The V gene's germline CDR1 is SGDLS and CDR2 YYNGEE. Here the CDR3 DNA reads TGTGCCAGCAGCCCCACGGGACAGGGCGCTGAAGCTTTCTTT. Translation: CASSPTGQGAEAFF.

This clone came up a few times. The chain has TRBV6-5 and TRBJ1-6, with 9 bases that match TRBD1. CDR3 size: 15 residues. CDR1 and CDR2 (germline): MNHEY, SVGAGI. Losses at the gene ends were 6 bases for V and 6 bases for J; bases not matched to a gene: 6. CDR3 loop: CASRGPGQGNSPLHF. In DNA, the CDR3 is TGTGCCAGCAGGGGACCGGGACAGGGTAATTCACCCCTCCACTTT.

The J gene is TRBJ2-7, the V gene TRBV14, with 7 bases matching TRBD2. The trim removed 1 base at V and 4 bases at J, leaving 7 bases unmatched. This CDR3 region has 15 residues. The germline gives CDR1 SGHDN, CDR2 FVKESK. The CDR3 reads CASSQGIGLVYEQYF. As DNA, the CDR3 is TGTGCCAGCAGCCAAGGCATCGGACTAGTGTACGAGCAGTACTTC.

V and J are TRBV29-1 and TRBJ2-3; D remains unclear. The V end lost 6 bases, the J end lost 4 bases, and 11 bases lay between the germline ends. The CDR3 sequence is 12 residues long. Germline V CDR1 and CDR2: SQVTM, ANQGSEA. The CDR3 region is CSVELGSDTQYF. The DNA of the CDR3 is TGCAGCGTGGAACTTGGTTCAGATACGCAGTATTTT.

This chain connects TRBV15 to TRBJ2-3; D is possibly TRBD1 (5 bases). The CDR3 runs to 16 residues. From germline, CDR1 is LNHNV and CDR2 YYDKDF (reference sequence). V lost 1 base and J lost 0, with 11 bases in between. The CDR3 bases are TGTGCCACCAGCAGAGGAAGGGGCACTAGCACAGATACGCAGTATTTT. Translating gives CATSRGRGTSTDTQYF.